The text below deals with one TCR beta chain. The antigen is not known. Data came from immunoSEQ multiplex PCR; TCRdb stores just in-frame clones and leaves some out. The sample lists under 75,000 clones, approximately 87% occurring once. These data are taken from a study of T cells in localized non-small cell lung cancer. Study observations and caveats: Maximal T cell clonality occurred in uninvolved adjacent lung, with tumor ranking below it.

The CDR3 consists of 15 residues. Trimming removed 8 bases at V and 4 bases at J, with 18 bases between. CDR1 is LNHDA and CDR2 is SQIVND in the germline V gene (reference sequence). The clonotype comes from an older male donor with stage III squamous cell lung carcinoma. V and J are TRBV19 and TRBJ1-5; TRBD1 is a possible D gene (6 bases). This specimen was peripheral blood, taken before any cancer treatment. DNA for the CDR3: TGTGCCAGTGGCGGACAGCCCATAGCAAATCAGCCCCAGCATTTT. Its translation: CASGGQPIANQPQHF.